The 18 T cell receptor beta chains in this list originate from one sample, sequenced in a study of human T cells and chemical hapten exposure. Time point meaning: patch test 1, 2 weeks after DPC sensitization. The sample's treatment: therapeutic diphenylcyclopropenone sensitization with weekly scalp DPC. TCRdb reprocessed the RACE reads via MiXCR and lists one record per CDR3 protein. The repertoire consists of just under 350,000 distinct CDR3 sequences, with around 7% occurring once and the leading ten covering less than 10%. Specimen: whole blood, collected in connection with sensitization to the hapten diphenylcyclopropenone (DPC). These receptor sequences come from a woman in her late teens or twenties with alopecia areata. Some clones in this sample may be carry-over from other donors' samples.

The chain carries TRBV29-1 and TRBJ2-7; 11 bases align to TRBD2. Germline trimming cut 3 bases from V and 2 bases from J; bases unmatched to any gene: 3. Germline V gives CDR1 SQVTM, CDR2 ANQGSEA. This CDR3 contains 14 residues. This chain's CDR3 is CSVETSGAPYEQYF. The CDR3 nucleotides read TGCAGCGTTGAGACTAGCGGGGCCCCCTACGAGCAGTACTTC.

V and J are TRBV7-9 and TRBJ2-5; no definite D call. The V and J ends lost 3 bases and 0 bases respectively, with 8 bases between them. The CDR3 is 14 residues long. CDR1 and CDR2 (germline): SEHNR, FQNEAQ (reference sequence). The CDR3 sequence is CASSLERNQETQYF. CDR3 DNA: TGTGCCAGCAGCTTGGAACGGAACCAAGAGACCCAGTACTTC.

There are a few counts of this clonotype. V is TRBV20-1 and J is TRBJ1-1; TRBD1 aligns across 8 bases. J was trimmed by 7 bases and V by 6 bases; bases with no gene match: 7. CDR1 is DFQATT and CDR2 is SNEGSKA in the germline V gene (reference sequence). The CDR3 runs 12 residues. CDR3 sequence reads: CSADGTGYEAFF. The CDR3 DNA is TGCAGTGCAGATGGGACAGGCTATGAAGCTTTCTTT.

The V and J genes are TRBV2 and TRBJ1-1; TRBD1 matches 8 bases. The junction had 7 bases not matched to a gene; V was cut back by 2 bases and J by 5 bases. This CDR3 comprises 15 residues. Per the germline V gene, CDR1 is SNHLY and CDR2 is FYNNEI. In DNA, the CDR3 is TGTGCCAGCAGTGAAAGGATGCAGGGGGCGACTGAAGCTTTCTTT. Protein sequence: CASSERMQGATEAFF.

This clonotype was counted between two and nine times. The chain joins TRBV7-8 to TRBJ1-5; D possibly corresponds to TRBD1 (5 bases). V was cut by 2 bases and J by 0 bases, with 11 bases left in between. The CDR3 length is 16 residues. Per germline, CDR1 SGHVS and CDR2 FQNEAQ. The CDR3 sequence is CASSLSGPNSNQPQHF. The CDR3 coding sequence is TGTGCCAGCAGCTTATCAGGGCCCAATAGCAATCAGCCCCAGCATTTT. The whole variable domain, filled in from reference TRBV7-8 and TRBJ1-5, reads GAGVSQSPRYKVAKRGQDVALRCDPISGHVSLFWYQQALGQGPEFLTYFQNEAQLDKSGLPSDRFFAERPEGSVSTLKIQRTQQEDSAVYLCASSLSGPNSNQPQHFGDGTRLSIL.

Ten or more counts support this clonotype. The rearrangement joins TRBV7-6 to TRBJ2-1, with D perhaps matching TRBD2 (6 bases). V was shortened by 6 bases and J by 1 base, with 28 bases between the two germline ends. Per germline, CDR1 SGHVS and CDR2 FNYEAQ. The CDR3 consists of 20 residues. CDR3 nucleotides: TGTGCCAGCAGGCGCTTTGGTCTTATAGGAGGGACGGGGTCCTACAATGAGCAGTTCTTC. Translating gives CASRRFGLIGGTGSYNEQFF. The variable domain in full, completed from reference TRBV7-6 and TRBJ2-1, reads GAGVSQSPRYKVTKRGQDVALRCDPISGHVSLYWYRQALGQGPEFLTYFNYEAQQDKSGLPNDRFSAERPEGSISTLTIQRTEQRDSAMYRCASRRFGLIGGTGSYNEQFFGPGTRLTVL.

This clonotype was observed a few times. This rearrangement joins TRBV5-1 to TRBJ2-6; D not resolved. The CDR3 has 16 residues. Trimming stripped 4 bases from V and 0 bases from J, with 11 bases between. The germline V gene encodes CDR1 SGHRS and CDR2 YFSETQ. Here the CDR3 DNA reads TGCGCCAGCAGCCCGTACCTTGGCTCTGGGGCCAACGTCCTGACTTTC. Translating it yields CASSPYLGSGANVLTF. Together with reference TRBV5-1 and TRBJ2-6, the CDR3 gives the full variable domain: KAGVTQTPRYLIKTRGQQVTLSCSPISGHRSVSWYQQTPGQGLQFLFEYFSETQRNKGNFPGRFSGRQFSNSRSEMNVSTLELGDSALYLCASSPYLGSGANVLTFGAGSRLTVL.

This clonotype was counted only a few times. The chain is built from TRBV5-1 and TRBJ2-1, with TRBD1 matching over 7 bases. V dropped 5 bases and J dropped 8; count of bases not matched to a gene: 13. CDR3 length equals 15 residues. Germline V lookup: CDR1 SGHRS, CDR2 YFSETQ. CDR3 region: CASSREGGTVDEQFF. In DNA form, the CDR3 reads TGCGCCAGCAGTCGTGAAGGGGGCACGGTAGATGAGCAGTTCTTC.

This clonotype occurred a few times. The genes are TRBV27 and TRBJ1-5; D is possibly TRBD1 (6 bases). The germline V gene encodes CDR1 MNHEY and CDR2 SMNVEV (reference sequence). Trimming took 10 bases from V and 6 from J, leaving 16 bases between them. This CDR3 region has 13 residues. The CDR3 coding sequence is TGTGCCACCTCGGCAGGGGATGTTCAGCCCCAGCATTTT. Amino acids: CATSAGDVQPQHF.

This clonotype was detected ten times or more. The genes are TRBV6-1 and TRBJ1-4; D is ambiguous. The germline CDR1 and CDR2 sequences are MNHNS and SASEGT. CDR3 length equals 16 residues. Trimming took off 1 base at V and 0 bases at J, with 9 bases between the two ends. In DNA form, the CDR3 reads TGTGCCAGCAGTGAAGGAGGCGCTCCAACTAATGAAAAACTGTTTTTT. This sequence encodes CASSEGGAPTNEKLFF.

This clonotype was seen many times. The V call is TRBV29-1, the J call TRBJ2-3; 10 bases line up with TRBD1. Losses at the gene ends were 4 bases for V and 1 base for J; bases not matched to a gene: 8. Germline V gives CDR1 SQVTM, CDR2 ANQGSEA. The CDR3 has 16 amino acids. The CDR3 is CSVAGTGVSGTDTQYF. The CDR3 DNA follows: TGCAGCGTTGCCGGGACAGGGGTGTCGGGCACAGATACGCAGTATTTT.

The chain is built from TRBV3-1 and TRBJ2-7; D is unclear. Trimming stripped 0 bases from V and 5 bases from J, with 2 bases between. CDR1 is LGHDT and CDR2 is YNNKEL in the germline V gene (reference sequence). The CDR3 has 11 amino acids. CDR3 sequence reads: CASSQEDEQYF. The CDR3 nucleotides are TGTGCCAGCAGCCAAGAGGACGAGCAGTACTTC.

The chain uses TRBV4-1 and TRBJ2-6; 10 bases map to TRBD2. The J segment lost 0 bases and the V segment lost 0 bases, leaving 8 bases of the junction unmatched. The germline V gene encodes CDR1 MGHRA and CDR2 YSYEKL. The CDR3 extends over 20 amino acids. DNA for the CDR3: TGCGCCAGCAGCCAAGATTGGGTTGGACTAGCGGTCTCTGGGGCCAACGTCCTGACTTTC. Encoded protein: CASSQDWVGLAVSGANVLTF.

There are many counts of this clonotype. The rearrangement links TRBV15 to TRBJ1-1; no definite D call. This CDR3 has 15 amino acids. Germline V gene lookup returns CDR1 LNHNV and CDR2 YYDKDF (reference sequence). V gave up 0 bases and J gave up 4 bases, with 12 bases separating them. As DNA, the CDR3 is TGTGCCACCAGCAGAGACCGGCAGAAGGGCACTGAAGCTTTCTTT. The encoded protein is CATSRDRQKGTEAFF.

The CDR3 sequence: CASRTRTATKRDYGYTF. The CDR3 DNA sequence: TGTGCCAGCAGGACCAGGACAGCCACCAAACGGGACTATGGCTACACCTTC. V is TRBV27 and J is TRBJ1-2, with D maybe TRBD1 (6 bases). Germline V CDR1 and CDR2: MNHEY, SMNVEV (reference sequence). The CDR3 has 17 amino acids. Between the trimmed V and J ends, which lost 6 bases and 3 bases, there was a span of 23 bases.

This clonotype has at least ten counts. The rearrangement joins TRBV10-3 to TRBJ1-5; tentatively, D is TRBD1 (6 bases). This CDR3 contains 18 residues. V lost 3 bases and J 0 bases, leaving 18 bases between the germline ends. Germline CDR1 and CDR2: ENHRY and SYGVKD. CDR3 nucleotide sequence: TGTGCCATCAGTGAAGTAGGGGGGTTTGCGGATAGCAATCAGCCCCAGCATTTT. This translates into CAISEVGGFADSNQPQHF.

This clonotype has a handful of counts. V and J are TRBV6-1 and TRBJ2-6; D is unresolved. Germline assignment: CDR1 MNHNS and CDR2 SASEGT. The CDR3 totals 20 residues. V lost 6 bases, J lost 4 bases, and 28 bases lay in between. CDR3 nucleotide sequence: TGTGCCAGCAGAAACCGGGCCAGCGTTCAAGCTGGGCTAGGGGCCAACGTCCTGACTTTC. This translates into CASRNRASVQAGLGANVLTF.

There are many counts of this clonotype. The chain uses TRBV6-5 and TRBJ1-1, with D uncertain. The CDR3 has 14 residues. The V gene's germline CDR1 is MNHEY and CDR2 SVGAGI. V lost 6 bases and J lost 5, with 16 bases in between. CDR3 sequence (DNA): TGTGCCAGCAGGACGGACCGTCCGAGTACTGAAGCTTTCTTT. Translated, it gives CASRTDRPSTEAFF.